Following are 13 T cell receptor beta chains from one sample sequenced in a study of shared T cell receptors in the human thymus. Here immunoSEQ multiplex PCR was the method, and the copy in TCRdb shows in-frame clones only, minus some. Among roughly 550,000 clones listed, 75% to 85% were seen once. These data were also reused for a study on human thymus T cells.

Sequencing was carried out using thymocytes. These receptors originate from a boy in the first two years of life with a congenital heart defect.

The J gene is TRBJ2-2, the V gene TRBV27, with TRBD2 matching 8 bases. From germline, CDR1 is MNHEY and CDR2 SMNVEV (reference sequence). Trimming removed 2 bases from V and 5 bases from J; junction bases left unmatched: 10. The CDR3 loop spans 17 amino acids. The CDR3 spells CASSLRGGREGTGELFF. In nucleotides, the CDR3 is TGTGCCAGCAGTTTAAGGGGTGGACGGGAGGGGACCGGGGAGCTGTTTTTT.

In its sample, this clone was seen a few times. V gene TRBV18 combines with J gene TRBJ2-7; the D is unclear. V was shortened by 6 bases and J by 1 base, with 10 bases between the two germline ends. CDR1 and CDR2 from the germline V gene are KGHSH and LQKENI. This CDR3 spans 13 amino acids. The CDR3 is CASSDSGSYEQYF. DNA for the CDR3: TGTGCCAGCTCCGATTCGGGTTCCTACGAGCAGTACTTC. The full variable domain, completed using reference TRBV18 and TRBJ2-7, is NAGVMQNPRHLVRRRGQEARLRCSPMKGHSHVYWYRQLPEEGLKFMVYLQKENIIDESGMPKERFSAEFPKEGPSILRIQQVVRGDSAAYFCASSDSGSYEQYFGPGTRLTVT.

The CDR3 DNA is TGCGCCAGCAGCCAAGTAAAGGGAGGACAGGGTCGCCAAGAGACCCAGTACTTC. This encodes CASSQVKGGQGRQETQYF. The chain is built from TRBV4-3 and TRBJ2-5; 8 nucleotides align to TRBD1. Trimming cost V 1 base and J 1 base; bases outside gene matches: 11. Germline lookup yields CDR1 LGHNA and CDR2 YSLEER. The CDR3 has 18 amino acids.

The chain recombines TRBV4-3 with TRBJ2-5; D might be TRBD2 (6 bases). Trimming removed 3 bases at V and 0 bases at J, with 20 bases between. The CDR3 is 18 amino acids. Germline CDR1 LGHNA, CDR2 YSLEER. CDR3 sequence: CASSQGSGDAGYQETQYF. The CDR3, as DNA: TGCGCCAGCAGCCAGGGGTCGGGGGACGCGGGGTACCAAGAGACCCAGTACTTC.

The rearrangement joins TRBV14 to TRBJ1-3; tentatively, D is TRBD1 (6 bases). Trimming took 1 base from V and 4 from J, leaving 17 bases between them. This CDR3 is 17 amino acids long. From germline, CDR1 is SGHDN and CDR2 FVKESK. The CDR3 sequence is CASSQVTVRGGGNTIYF. DNA for the CDR3: TGTGCCAGCAGCCAAGTGACGGTTCGGGGGGGCGGAAACACCATATATTTT.

This clone occurred a few times. This rearrangement joins TRBV9 to TRBJ2-2, with TRBD1 as a possible D gene (6 bases). Germline CDR1 and CDR2: SGDLS and YYNGEE. V gave up 4 bases and J gave up 7 bases, with 20 bases separating them. The CDR3 has 16 amino acids. CDR3 in amino acids: CASSSAPPGAVGELFF. The CDR3 coding sequence is TGTGCCAGCAGCTCCGCCCCCCCAGGGGCGGTCGGGGAGCTGTTTTTT. Combining the CDR3 with reference TRBV9 and TRBJ2-2 gives the whole variable domain DSGVTQTPKHLITATGQRVTLRCSPRSGDLSVYWYQQSLDQGLQFLIQYYNGEERAKGNILERFSAQQFPDLHSELNLSSLELGDSALYFCASSSAPPGAVGELFFGEGSRLTVL.

CDR3 amino acids: CASGIRDRGNEQYF. The CDR3 DNA follows: TGTGCCAGCGGGATCCGGGACAGGGGAAACGAGCAGTACTTC. The chain combines TRBV2 with TRBJ2-7; 10 nucleotides match TRBD1. Looked up from germline, CDR1 is SNHLY and CDR2 is FYNNEI. The V gene end was trimmed by 8 bases and the J gene end by 5 bases; junction bases not matched to a gene: 9. The CDR3 spans 14 residues.

The count of this clone is one. The J gene is TRBJ2-2, the V gene TRBV27; 8 bases match TRBD2. The CDR3 has 17 residues. CDR1 is MNHEY and CDR2 is SMNVEV in the germline V gene (reference sequence). Trimming took 5 bases from V and 2 from J; bases not matched to a gene: 10. The chain's CDR3 is CASSPPAGVPNTGELFF. CDR3 sequence (DNA): TGTGCCAGCAGTCCACCAGCGGGAGTCCCCAACACCGGGGAGCTGTTTTTT.

The chain uses TRBV30 and TRBJ1-3, with unresolved D. The CDR3 has 20 residues. The germline V and J ends were trimmed by 5 bases and 0 bases, with 29 bases remaining between them. Germline lookup yields CDR1 GTSNPN and CDR2 SVGIG (reference sequence). In DNA, the CDR3 is TGTGCCTGGGGAGCCCTTAGGATACCTCCCCGACTGAGCTCTGGAAACACCATATATTTT. Translated: CAWGALRIPPRLSSGNTIYF.

The chain is built from TRBV2 and TRBJ2-3; TRBD2 aligns across 11 bases. V lost 6 bases and J lost 6; bases outside the gene matches: 11. Germline-derived CDR1 and CDR2 are SNHLY and FYNNEI. The CDR3 runs 16 residues. The CDR3 nucleotides read TGTGCCAGCAGACCTCATAGCGGGAGGGGGGGGGATACGCAGTATTTT. This encodes CASRPHSGRGGDTQYF.

The CDR3 region is CASISTTGSEKLFF. For the CDR3, the DNA is TGTGCCAGCATTTCGACGACAGGGTCTGAAAAACTGTTTTTT. V and J are TRBV2 and TRBJ1-4; TRBD1 matches at 7 bases. V lost 7 bases, J lost 7 bases, and 9 bases stayed unmatched. CDR1 is SNHLY, CDR2 FYNNEI, per germline. This CDR3 has 14 amino acids.

This rearrangement joins TRBV9 to TRBJ2-1; D remains ambiguous. This CDR3 is built from 12 residues. CDR1 is SGDLS, CDR2 YYNGEE, per germline. V was shortened by 3 bases and J by 9 bases, with 10 bases between the two germline ends. CDR3 bases: TGTGCCAGCAGCGCGTCCTACGGTGAGCAGTTCTTC. The encoded protein is CASSASYGEQFF.

This sequence joins TRBV25-1 and TRBJ1-1; perhaps TRBD1 as D (6 bases). Germline loops: CDR1 MGHDK, CDR2 SYGVNS. The V end was cut by 3 bases, the J end by 5 bases, with 13 bases between. This CDR3 is built from 14 residues. In DNA, the CDR3 is TGTGCCAGCAGTGACATACAGGGAGAGACTGAAGCTTTCTTT. Translating it yields CASSDIQGETEAFF.